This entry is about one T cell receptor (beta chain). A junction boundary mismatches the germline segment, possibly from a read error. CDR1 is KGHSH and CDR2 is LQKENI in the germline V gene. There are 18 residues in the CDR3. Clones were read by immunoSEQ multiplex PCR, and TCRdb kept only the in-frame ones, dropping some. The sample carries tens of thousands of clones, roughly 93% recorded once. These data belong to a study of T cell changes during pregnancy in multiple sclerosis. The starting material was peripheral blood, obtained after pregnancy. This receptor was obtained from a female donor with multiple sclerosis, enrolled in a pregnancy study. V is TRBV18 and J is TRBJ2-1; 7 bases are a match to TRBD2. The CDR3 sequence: CASSPQQLREMSNNEQFF. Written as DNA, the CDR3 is TGCGCCAGCTCACCACAGCAATTGCGGGAGATGTCTAATAATGAGCAGTTCTTC.